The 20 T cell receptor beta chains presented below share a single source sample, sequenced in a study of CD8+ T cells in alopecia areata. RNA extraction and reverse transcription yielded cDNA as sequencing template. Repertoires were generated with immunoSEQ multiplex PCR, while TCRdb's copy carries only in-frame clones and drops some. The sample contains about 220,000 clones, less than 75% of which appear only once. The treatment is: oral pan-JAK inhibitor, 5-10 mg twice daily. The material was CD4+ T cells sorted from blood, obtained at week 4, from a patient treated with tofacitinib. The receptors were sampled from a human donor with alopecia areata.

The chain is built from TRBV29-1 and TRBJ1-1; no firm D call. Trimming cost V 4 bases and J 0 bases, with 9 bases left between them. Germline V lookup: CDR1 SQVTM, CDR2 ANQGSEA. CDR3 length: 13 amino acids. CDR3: CSVGRGLNTEAFF. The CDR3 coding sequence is TGCAGCGTTGGTCGCGGATTGAACACTGAAGCTTTCTTT.

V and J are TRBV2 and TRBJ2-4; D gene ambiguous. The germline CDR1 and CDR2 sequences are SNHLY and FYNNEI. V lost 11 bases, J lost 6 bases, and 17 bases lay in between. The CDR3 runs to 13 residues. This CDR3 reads CAARGLSGNIQYF. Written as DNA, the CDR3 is TGTGCCGCACGAGGCCTATCAGGAAACATTCAGTACTTC.

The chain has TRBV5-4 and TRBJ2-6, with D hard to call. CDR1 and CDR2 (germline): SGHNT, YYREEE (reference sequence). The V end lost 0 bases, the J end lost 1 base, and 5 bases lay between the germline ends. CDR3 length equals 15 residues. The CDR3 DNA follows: TGTGCCAGCAGCTTGGATCGGTCTGGGGCCAACGTCCTGACTTTC. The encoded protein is CASSLDRSGANVLTF.

The CDR3 bases are TGTGCCAGCAGTGAATATGCAGGGCACTATGGCTACACCTTC. The encoded protein is CASSEYAGHYGYTF. The chain couples TRBV25-1 to TRBJ1-2, with D tentatively TRBD1 (5 bases). Trimming shortened V by 0 bases and J by 3 bases, and 8 bases separated the two germline ends. Germline V gene sequence: CDR1 MGHDK, CDR2 SYGVNS. The CDR3 loop spans 14 amino acids.

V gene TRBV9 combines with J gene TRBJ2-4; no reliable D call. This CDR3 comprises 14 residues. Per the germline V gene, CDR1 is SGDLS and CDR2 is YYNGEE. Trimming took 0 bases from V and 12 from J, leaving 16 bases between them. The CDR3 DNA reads TGTGCCAGCAGCGTAGGATCTGGGTTCGAGGATCAGTACTTC. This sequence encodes CASSVGSGFEDQYF.

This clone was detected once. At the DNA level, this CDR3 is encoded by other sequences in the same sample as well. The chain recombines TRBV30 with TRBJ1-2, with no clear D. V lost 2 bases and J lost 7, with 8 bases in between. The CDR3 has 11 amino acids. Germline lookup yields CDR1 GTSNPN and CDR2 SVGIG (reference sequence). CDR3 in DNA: TGTGCCTGGAGTTCAGGAGGTGGCTACACCTTC. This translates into CAWSSGGGYTF.

The CDR3 sequence is CASILQGGVNQPQHF. Written as DNA, the CDR3 is TGTGCCAGCATCTTACAAGGAGGGGTTAATCAGCCCCAGCATTTT. This chain links TRBV6-6 with TRBJ1-5; TRBD1 is a possible D gene (5 bases). This CDR3 is built from 15 residues. CDR1 is MNHNY and CDR2 is SVGAGI in the germline V gene (reference sequence). Trimming removed 7 bases at V and 4 bases at J, with 17 bases between.

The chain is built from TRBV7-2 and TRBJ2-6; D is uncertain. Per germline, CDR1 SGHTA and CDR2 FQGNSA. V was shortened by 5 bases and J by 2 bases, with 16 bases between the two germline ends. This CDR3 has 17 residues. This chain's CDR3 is CASSPASRQPGANVLTF. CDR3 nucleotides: TGTGCCAGCAGCCCAGCCTCCCGGCAGCCTGGGGCCAACGTCCTGACTTTC. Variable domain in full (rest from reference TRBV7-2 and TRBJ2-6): GAGVSQSPSNKVTEKGKDVELRCDPISGHTALYWYRQSLGQGLEFLIYFQGNSAPDKSGLPSDRFSAERTGGSVSTLTIQRTQQEDSAVYLCASSPASRQPGANVLTFGAGSRLTVL.

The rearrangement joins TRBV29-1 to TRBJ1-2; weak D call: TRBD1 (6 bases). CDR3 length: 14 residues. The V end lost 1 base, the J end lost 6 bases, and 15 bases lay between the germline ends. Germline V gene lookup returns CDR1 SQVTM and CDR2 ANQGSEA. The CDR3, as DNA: TGCAGCGTTGAAGCGCTGGGGCAGGGGAATGGCTACACCTTC. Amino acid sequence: CSVEALGQGNGYTF.

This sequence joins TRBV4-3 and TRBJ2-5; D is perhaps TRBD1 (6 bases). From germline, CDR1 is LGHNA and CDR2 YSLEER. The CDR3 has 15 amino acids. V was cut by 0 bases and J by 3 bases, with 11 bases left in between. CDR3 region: CASSQDWGQKETQYF. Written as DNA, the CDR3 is TGCGCCAGCAGCCAAGATTGGGGGCAGAAAGAGACCCAGTACTTC.

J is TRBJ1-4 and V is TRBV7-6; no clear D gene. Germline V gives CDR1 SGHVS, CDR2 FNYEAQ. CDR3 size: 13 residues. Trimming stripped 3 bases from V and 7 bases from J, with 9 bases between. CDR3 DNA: TGTGCCAGCAGCTTGCAGGAGGGTGAAAAACTGTTTTTT. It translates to CASSLQEGEKLFF.

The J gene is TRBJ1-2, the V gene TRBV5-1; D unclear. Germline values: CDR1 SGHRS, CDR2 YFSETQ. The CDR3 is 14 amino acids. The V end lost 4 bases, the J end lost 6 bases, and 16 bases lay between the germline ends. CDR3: CASSPEGLWDGYTF. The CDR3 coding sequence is TGCGCCAGCAGCCCCGAGGGTCTTTGGGATGGCTACACCTTC. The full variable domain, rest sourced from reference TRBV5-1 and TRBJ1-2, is KAGVTQTPRYLIKTRGQQVTLSCSPISGHRSVSWYQQTPGQGLQFLFEYFSETQRNKGNFPGRFSGRQFSNSRSEMNVSTLELGDSALYLCASSPEGLWDGYTFGSGTRLTVV.

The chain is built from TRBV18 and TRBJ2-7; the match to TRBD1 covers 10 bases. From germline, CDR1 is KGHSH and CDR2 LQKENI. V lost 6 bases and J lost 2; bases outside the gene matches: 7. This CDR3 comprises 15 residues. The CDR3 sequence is CASSASGTGAYEQYF. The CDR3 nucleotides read TGTGCCAGCTCGGCGTCCGGGACAGGGGCCTACGAGCAGTACTTC.

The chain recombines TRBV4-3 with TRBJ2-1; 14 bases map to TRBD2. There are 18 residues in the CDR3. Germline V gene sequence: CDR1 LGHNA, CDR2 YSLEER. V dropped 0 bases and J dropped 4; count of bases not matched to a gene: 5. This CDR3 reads CASSQDDRTSGGYNEQFF. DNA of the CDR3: TGCGCCAGCAGCCAAGATGATAGGACTAGCGGGGGGTACAATGAGCAGTTCTTC.

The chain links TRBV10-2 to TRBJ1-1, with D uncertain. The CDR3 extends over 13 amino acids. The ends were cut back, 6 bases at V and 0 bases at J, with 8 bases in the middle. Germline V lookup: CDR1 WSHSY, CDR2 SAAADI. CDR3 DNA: TGCGCCAGCAGGGTCAACATGAACACTGAAGCTTTCTTT. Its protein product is CASRVNMNTEAFF.

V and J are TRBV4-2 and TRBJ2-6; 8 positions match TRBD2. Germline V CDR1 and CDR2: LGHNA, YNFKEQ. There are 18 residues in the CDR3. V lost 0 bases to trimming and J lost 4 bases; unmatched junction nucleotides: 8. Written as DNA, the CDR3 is TGTGCCAGCAGCCAAGATTCCGGGGGGGCCTCAGGGGCCAACGTCCTGACTTTC. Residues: CASSQDSGGASGANVLTF.

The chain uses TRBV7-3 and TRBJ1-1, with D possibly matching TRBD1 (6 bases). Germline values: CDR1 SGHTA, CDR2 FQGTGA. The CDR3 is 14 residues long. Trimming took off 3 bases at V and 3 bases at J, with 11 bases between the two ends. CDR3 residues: CASSLDSGDTEAFF. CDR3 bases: TGTGCCAGCAGCTTGGACAGCGGGGACACTGAAGCTTTCTTT.

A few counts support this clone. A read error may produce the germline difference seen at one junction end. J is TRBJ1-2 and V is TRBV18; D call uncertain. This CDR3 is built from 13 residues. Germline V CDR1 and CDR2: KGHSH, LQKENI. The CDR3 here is CASSPGRNYGYTF. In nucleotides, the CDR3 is TGTGCCAGCTCCCCCGGACGGAACTACGGCTACACCTTC.

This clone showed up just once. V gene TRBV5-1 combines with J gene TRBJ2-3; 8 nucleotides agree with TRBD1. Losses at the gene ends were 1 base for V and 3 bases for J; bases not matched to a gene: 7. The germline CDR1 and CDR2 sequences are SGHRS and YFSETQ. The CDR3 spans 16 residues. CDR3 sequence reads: CASSLTPGGLTDTQYF. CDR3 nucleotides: TGCGCCAGCAGCTTGACCCCAGGGGGCTTGACAGATACGCAGTATTTT.

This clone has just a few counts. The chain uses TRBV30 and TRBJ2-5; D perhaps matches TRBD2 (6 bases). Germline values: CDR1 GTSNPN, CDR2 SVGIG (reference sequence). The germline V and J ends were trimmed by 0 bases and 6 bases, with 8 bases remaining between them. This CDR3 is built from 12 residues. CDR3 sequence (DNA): TGTGCCTGGAGTGTGGCGGGAAAGACCCAGTACTTC. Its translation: CAWSVAGKTQYF.